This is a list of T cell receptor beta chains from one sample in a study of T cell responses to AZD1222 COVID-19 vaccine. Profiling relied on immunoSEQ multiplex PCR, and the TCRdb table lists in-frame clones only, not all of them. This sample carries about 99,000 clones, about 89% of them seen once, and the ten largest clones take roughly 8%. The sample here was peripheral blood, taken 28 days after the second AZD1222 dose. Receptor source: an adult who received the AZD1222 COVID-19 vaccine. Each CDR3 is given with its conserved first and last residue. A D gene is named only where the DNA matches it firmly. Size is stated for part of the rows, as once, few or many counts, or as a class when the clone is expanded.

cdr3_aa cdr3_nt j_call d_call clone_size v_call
CASSPATGIRNYGYTF TGTGCCAGCAGCCCCGCCACAGGGATACGAAACTATGGCTACACCTTC TRBJ1-2 . few TRBV11-2
CASSLPGSNQPQHF TGTGCCAGTAGCCTCCCAGGATCTAATCAGCCCCAGCATTTT TRBJ1-5 . . TRBV19
CASSLRGIAGELFF TGTGCCAGCAGTTTAAGAGGGATCGCCGGGGAGCTGTTTTTT TRBJ2-2 . . TRBV28
CASSRRKGSCQPQHF TGTGCCAGCAGCCGGAGGAAGGGATCTTGCCAGCCCCAGCATTTT TRBJ1-5 . few TRBV21-1
CASSEGTSGRGNTQYF TGTGCCAGCAGTGAAGGGACTAGCGGGAGAGGGAATACGCAGTATTTT TRBJ2-3 TRBD2 . TRBV6-1
CASSFGGFEKLFF TGTGCCAGCAGTTTTGGAGGGTTTGAAAAACTGTTTTTT TRBJ1-4 . . TRBV12-3/TRBV12-4
CASSLAGGTIDNEQFF TGTGCCAGCAGCTTGGCCGGCGGGACAATTGATAATGAGCAGTTCTTC TRBJ2-1 . . TRBV5-4
CASSSPQGARHEQYF TGTGCCAGCAGTTCCCCGCAGGGGGCGCGCCACGAGCAGTACTTC TRBJ2-7 TRBD1 . TRBV28
CASSQGLSYTGELFF TGTGCCAGCAGCCAAGGACTATCCTACACCGGGGAGCTGTTTTTT TRBJ2-2 . . TRBV14
CASSPTGIRNTIYF TGTGCCAGCAGTCCGACAGGGATCAGAAACACCATATATTTT TRBJ1-3 TRBD1 . TRBV27
CASTPYSHSNQPQHF TGTGCCAGTACCCCCTACTCGCACAGCAATCAGCCCCAGCATTTT TRBJ1-5 . . TRBV19
CASNLAGGNEQYF TGTGCCAGCAACTTAGCGGGAGGGAACGAGCAGTACTTC TRBJ2-7 TRBD2 . TRBV6-5
CASSFGQGSYEQYF TGTGCCAGCAGTTTCGGACAGGGGAGTTACGAGCAGTACTTC TRBJ2-7 TRBD1 . TRBV27
CASSLAPLAANYGYTF TGTGCCAGCAGCTTAGCCCCGTTGGCAGCAAACTATGGCTACACCTTC TRBJ1-2 . . TRBV7-2
CASSSTENNQPQHF TGTGCCAGCAGCTCGACAGAGAACAATCAGCCCCAGCATTTT TRBJ1-5 . few TRBV7-2
CAWRGQGNSPLHF TGTGCCTGGAGGGGACAGGGTAATTCACCCCTCCACTTT TRBJ1-6 TRBD1 . TRBV30
CASSQDQGGRGRLDSPLHF TGCGCCAGCAGCCAAGATCAGGGTGGCCGGGGGCGCCTGGATTCACCCCTCCACTTT TRBJ1-6 . few TRBV4-1
CASSTEGGANVLTF TGTGCCAGCAGTACCGAGGGTGGGGCCAACGTCCTGACTTTC TRBJ2-6 . many TRBV6-4
CASSPAGVNEQFF TGTGCCAGCTCACCCGCAGGGGTGAATGAGCAGTTCTTC TRBJ2-1 . . TRBV18